This T cell receptor (beta chain) was identified in a study of blood T cell repertoires in COVID-19 (TCRdb year 2020). Regarding the research as a whole: Samples covering the acute and convalescent phases of COVID-19 were provided by collaborators in the United States, Italy and Spain. The prospective study material was composed of cDNA or gDNA derived from T cells, B-cell-depleted T cells, or PBMCs. The dataset comprised deeply sampled blood TCRbeta repertoires from subjects exposed to, actively infected with, or recovered from COVID-19. The repertoires were released in a freely available public database intended as a resource for research on the immune response to SARS-CoV-2. The samples were drawn from two sources: the first 160 participants of the ongoing ImmuneRACE study, and approximately 1,300 subjects contributed by 6 global collaborators. Nearly every sample came with metadata listing a de-identified subject ID, COVID-19 status, age in years and sex. Where available, HLA class I and class II types were obtained from metadata supplied by the sample provider rather than from assay-based typing.

V was cut back by 0 bases and J by 5 bases, leaving a gap of 13 bases between them. Taken from cysteine to phenylalanine, the CDR3 has 15 residues. The CDR3 DNA has 45 bases and is translated from base 1. Based on the germline V gene, the CDR1 and CDR2 sequences are MNHEY and SVGAGI. In Seattle, one collaborating source enrolled patients while the infection was active and tracked those patients longitudinally over the course of disease. The collaborating institutions used their own protocols to collect whole blood in K2EDTA tubes. For TCRbeta analysis, collaborator samples were shipped as frozen whole blood, as isolated PBMCs, or as DNA extracted from either sample type. General study outcomes and caveats: The quantity of clinical and demographic metadata differed by source and by participant and was supplied without curation.

As regards this clone: Its target antigen remains unknown. Per-base quality was not reported, and no clone a single base away is much larger than it.

TCRbeta CDR3 regions were amplified from genomic DNA by means of the immunoSEQ Assay, a bias-controlled multiplex PCR. The study's own analysis went as follows. Nucleated cell counts per sample were estimated from amplification of reference gene primers within the assay. To quantify the absolute abundance of each unique TCRbeta CDR3 rearrangement, sequence reads were collapsed and filtered. For each sample, productive Simpson clonality was calculated as the square root of Simpson's diversity index over productive rearrangements. This is the immuneACCESS table as TCRdb keeps it, with only in-frame sequences that have V and J called. A part of the clones is gone; compared with another copy, unresolved V genes explain less than half, and the rest is unexplained. The DNA was the basis for D and trimming; V, J and clone size are from that table. Across this sample there are under 300,000 clones, with roughly 90% seen only once. The ten biggest clones cover more than 10% of the sample.

This clonotype was sampled from a woman aged 25 to 39 with COVID-19, enrolled during active disease. The specimen sequenced was peripheral blood. In this chain, TRBV6-5 is recombined with TRBJ2-5, and possibly TRBD2, on 6 matching bases. The nucleotides are TGTGCCAGCAGTTACTCGAGTCTAGCGTGGGAGACCCAGTACTTC. Translation gives CASSYSSLAWETQYF.